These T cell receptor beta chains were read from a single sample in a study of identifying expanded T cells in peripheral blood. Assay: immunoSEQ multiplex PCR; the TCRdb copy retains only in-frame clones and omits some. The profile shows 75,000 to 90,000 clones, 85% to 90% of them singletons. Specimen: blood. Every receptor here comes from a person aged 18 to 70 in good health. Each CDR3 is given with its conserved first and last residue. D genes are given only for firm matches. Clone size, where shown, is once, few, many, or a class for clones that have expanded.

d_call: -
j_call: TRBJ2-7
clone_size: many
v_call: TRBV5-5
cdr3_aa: CASSFRGQGVFYEQYF
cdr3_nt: TGTGCCAGCAGCTTCAGGGGACAAGGAGTCTTCTACGAGCAGTACTTC

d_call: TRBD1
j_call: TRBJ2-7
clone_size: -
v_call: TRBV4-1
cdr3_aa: CASSQESGTGGYYEQYF
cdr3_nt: TGCGCCAGCAGCCAAGAATCGGGGACAGGGGGTTACTACGAGCAGTACTTC

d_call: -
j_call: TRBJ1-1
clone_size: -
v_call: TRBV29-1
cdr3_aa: CSTSRALNTEAFF
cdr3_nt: TGCAGCACGAGCCGGGCGTTAAACACTGAAGCTTTCTTT

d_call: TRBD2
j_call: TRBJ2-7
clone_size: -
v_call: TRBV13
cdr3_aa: CATAGGASSYEQYF
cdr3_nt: TGTGCCACCGCGGGGGGAGCAAGCTCCTACGAGCAGTACTTC

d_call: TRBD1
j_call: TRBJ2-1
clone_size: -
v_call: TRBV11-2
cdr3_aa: CASSASTGDPYNEQFF
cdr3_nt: TGTGCCAGCAGCGCCTCAACAGGGGATCCTTACAATGAGCAGTTCTTC

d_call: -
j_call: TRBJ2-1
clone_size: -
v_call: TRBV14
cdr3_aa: CASSQIGLGASYNEQFF
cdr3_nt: TGTGCCAGCAGCCAAATAGGATTAGGGGCCTCCTACAATGAGCAGTTCTTC

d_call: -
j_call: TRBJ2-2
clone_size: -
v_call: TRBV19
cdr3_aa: CASSRKLQGTGELFF
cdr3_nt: TGTGCCAGTAGCCGTAAACTACAGGGAACCGGGGAGCTGTTTTTT

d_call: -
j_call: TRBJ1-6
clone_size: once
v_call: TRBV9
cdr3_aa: CASSLGRGRSLSPLHF
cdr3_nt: TGTGCCAGCAGCTTAGGCCGGGGCAGGAGCTTATCACCCCTCCACTTT

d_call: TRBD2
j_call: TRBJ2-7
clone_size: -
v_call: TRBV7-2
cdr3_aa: CASTIAGGGSSYEQYF
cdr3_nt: TGTGCCAGCACAATAGCGGGAGGTGGGAGCTCCTACGAGCAGTACTTC

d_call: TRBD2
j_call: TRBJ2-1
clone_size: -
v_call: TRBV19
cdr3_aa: CASSIQREDGFNEQFF
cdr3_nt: TGTGCCAGTAGTATACAGCGGGAGGACGGTTTTAATGAGCAGTTCTTC

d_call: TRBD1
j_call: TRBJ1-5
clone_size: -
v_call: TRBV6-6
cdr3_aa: CASSWTGGNQPQHF
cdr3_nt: TGTGCCAGCAGCTGGACAGGGGGAAATCAGCCCCAGCATTTT

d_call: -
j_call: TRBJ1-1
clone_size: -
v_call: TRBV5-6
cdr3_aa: CASRMGGETEAFF
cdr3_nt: TGTGCCAGCAGGATGGGAGGGGAGACTGAAGCTTTCTTT

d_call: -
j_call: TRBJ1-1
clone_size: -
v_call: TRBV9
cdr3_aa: CASRSQGEAFF
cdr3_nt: TGTGCCAGCAGATCCCAGGGGGAAGCTTTCTTT

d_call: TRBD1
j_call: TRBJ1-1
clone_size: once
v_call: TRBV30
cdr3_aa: CAWETGVNTEAFF
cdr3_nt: TGTGCCTGGGAGACAGGGGTGAACACTGAAGCTTTCTTT

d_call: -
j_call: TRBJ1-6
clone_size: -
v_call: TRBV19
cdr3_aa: CASSMMAGSYNSPLHF
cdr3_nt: TGTGCCAGTAGTATGATGGCGGGATCCTATAATTCACCCCTCCACTTT

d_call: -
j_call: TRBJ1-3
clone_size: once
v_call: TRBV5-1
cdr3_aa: CASSLDRPDRGNTIYF
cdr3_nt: TGCGCCAGCAGCCTGGACCGTCCGGATAGGGGAAACACCATATATTTT

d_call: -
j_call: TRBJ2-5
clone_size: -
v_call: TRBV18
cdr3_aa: CASSSVLQETQYF
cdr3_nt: TGTGCCAGCTCGTCAGTGTTGCAAGAGACCCAGTACTTC

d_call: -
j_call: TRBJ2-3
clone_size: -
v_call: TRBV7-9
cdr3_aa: CASSPSGTQYF
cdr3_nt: TGTGCCAGCAGCCCCAGTGGTACGCAGTATTTT

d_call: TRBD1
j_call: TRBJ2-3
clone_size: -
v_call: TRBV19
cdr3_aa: CASSIDQGADTQYF
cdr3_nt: TGTGCCAGTAGTATAGACCAGGGGGCAGATACGCAGTATTTT

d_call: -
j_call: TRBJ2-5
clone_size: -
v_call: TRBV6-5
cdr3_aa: CASSYSFGMETQYF
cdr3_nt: TGTGCCAGCAGTTACAGTTTCGGGATGGAGACCCAGTACTTC

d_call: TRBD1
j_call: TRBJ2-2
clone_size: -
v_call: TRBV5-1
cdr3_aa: CASSGTGFTGELFF
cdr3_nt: TGCGCCAGCAGCGGGACAGGGTTTACCGGGGAGCTGTTTTTT

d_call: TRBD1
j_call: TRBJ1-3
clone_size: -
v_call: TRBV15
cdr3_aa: CATSRTGVGNTIYF
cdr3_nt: TGTGCCACCAGCAGGACAGGGGTTGGAAACACCATATATTTT

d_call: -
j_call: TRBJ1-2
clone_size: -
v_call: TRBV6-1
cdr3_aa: CASSEAYGLGYGYTF
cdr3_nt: TGTGCCAGCAGTGAAGCATACGGACTGGGGTATGGCTACACCTTC

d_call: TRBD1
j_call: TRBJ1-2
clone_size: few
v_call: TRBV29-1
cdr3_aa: CSVEAQGQPYGYTF
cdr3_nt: TGCAGCGTTGAGGCACAGGGGCAGCCGTATGGCTACACCTTC

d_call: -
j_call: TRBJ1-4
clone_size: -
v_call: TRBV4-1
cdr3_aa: CASSQVFRDNEKLFF
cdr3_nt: TGCGCCAGCAGCCAAGTATTTCGTGATAATGAAAAACTGTTTTTT

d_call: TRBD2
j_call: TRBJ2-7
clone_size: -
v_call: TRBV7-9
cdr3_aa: CASSSWTSGGSSYEQYF
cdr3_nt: TGTGCCAGCAGCTCCTGGACTAGCGGGGGGAGCTCCTACGAGCAGTACTTC

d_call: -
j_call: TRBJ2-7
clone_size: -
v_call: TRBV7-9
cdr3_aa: CASSPPSAYEQYF
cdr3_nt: TGTGCCAGCAGCCCACCGTCCGCCTACGAGCAGTACTTC

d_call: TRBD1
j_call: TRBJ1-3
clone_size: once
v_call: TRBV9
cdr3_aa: CASSAQQGVYGNTIYF
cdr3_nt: TGTGCCAGCAGCGCCCAACAGGGGGTATATGGAAACACCATATATTTT

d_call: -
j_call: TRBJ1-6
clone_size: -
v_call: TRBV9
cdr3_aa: CASSVGIRVSYDSPLHF
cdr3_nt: TGTGCCAGCAGCGTAGGGATTCGGGTCAGCTACGATTCACCCCTCCACTTT

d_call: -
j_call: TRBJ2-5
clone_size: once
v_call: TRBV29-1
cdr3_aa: CSVVGETQYF
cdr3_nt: TGCAGCGTTGTAGGCGAGACCCAGTACTTC

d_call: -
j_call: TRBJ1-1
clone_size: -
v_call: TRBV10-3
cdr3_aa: CAISKDSNTEAFF
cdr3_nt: TGTGCCATCAGCAAGGACAGTAACACTGAAGCTTTCTTT

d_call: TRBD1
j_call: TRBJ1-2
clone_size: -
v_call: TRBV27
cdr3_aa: CASSLDRGQRGGYTF
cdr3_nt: TGTGCCAGCAGTTTAGACAGGGGGCAGCGAGGTGGCTACACCTTC

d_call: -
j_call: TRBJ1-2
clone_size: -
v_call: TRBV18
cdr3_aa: CASSPPFPENYGYTF
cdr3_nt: TGTGCCAGCTCACCGCCTTTTCCGGAGAACTATGGCTACACCTTC

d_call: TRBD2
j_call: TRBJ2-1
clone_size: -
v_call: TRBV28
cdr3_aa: CASSSGSGGTYNEQFF
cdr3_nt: TGTGCCAGCAGTTCGGGGTCGGGAGGGACTTACAATGAGCAGTTCTTC

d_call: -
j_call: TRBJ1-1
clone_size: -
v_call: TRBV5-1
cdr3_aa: CASSLDIRVNTEAFF
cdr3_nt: TGCGCCAGCAGCTTGGATATCCGGGTGAACACTGAAGCTTTCTTT

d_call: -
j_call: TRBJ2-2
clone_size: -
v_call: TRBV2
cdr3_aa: CASRTNSNTGELFF
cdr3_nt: TGTGCCAGCCGGACAAATTCGAACACCGGGGAGCTGTTTTTT

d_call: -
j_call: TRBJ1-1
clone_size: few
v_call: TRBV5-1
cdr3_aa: CASSPIPQGGLNTEAFF
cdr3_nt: TGCGCCAGCAGCCCCATCCCCCAAGGGGGGTTGAACACTGAAGCTTTCTTT

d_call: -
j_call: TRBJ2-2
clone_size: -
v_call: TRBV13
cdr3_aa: CASSLGQPDTGELFF
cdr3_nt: TGTGCCAGCAGCTTAGGCCAGCCGGACACCGGGGAGCTGTTTTTT

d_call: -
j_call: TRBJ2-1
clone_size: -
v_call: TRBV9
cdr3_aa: CASSVTPRGDYNEQFF
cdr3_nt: TGTGCCAGCAGCGTCACGCCCCGGGGAGATTACAATGAGCAGTTCTTC

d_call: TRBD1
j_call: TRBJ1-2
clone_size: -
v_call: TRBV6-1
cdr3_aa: CASSELGGQGYGYTF
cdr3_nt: TGTGCCAGCAGTGAACTGGGGGGACAGGGCTATGGCTACACCTTC